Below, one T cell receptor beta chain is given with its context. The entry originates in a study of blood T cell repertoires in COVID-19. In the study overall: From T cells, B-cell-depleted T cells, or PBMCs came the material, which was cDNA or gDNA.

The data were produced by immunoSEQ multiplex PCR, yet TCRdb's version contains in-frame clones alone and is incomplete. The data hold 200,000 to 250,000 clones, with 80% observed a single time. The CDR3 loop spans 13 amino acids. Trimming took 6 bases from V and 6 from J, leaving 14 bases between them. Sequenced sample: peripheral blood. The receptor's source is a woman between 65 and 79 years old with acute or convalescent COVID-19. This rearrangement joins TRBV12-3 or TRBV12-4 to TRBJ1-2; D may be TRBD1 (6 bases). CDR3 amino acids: CASSPDRLDGYTF. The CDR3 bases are TGTGCCAGCAGCCCCGACAGGCTGGATGGCTACACCTTC.